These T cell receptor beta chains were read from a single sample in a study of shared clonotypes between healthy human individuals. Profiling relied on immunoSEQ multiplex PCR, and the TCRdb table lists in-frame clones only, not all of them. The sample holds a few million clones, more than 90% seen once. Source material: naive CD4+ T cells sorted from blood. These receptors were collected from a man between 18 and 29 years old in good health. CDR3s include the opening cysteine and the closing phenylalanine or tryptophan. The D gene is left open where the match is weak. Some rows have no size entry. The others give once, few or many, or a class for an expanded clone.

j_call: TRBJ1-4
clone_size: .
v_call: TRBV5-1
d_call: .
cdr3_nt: TGCGCCAGCAGCTTGGCGACTAATGAAAAACTGTTTTTT
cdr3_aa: CASSLATNEKLFF

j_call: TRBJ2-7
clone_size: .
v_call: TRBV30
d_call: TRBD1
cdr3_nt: TGTGCCTGGAGAGGGGGCGACTACGAGCAGTACTTC
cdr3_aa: CAWRGGDYEQYF

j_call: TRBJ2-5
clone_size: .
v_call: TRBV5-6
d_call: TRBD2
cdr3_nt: TGTGCCAGCAGCTTCGGGGGACTAGCGGGAGGGCCGGGAGGAGAGACCCAGTACTTC
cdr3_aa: CASSFGGLAGGPGGETQYF

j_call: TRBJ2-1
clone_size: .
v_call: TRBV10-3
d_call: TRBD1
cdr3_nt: TGTGCCATCAGTGAGTCGCAGGGGGTTGACAATGAGCAGTTCTTC
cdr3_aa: CAISESQGVDNEQFF

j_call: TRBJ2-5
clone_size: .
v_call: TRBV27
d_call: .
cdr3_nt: TGTGCCAGCAGTTTTTCTCGACTCCCAGAGACCCAGTACTTC
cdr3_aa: CASSFSRLPETQYF

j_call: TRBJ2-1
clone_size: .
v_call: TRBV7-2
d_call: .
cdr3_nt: TGTGCCAGCAGCACACACGGTAGCTCCTACAATGAGCAGTTCTTC
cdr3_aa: CASSTHGSSYNEQFF

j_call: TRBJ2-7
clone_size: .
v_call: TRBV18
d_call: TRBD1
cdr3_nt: TGTGCCAGCTCACCACCGGACAGGGACTACGAGCAGTACTTC
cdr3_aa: CASSPPDRDYEQYF

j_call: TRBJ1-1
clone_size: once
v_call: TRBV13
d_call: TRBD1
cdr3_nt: TGTGCCAGCAGCTTTTCGTCGGGACAGGCGAACACTGAAGCTTTCTTT
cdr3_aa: CASSFSSGQANTEAFF

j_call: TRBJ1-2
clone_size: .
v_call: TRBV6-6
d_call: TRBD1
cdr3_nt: TGTGCCAGCAGTGGACAGGGGTTGGGTAACTATGGCTACACCTTC
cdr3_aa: CASSGQGLGNYGYTF

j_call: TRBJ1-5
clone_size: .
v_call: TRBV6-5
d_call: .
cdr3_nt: TGTGCCAGCAGTTCCCGCGACAGTCAGCCCCAGCATTTT
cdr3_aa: CASSSRDSQPQHF

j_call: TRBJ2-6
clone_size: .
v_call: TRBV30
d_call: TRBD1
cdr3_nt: TGTGCCTGGAGTGTCTCCAGGGGGACAGTGATGGGGGCCAACGTCCTGACTTTC
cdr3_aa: CAWSVSRGTVMGANVLTF

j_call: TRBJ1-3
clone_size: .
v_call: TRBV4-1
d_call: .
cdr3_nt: TGCGCCAGCAGCCTCCCGGGCGGAAACACCATATATTTT
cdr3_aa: CASSLPGGNTIYF

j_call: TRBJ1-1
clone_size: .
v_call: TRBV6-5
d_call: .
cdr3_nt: TGTGCCAGCAGTTTATCTTCAGGGAACACTGAAGCTTTCTTT
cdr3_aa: CASSLSSGNTEAFF

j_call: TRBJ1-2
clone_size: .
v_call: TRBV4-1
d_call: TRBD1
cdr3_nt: TGCGCCAGCAGCCAGGCAGGGGGCAGGGGGCTGAGCTACACCTTC
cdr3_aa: CASSQAGGRGLSYTF

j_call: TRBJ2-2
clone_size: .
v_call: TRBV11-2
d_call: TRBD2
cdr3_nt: TGTGCCAGCAGTCCCACTAGCGGGAGCGTCGGGGAGCTGTTTTTT
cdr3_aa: CASSPTSGSVGELFF

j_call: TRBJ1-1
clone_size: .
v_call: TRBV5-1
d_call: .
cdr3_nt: TGCGCCAGCAGCTTGATAGGAGGGTGGGGAGAAGCTTTCTTT
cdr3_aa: CASSLIGGWGEAFF

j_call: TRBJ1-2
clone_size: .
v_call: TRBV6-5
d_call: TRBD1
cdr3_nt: TGTGCCAGCAGTTACTCGTACAGGGGAGAGTATGGCTACACCTTC
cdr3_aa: CASSYSYRGEYGYTF

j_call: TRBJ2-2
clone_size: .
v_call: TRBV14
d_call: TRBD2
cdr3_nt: TGTGCCAGCAGCCAAGATCTTTTGGGACTAGCGGGATACCCGAACACCGGGGAGCTGTTTTTT
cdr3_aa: CASSQDLLGLAGYPNTGELFF

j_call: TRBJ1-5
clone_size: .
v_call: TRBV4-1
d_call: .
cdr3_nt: TGCGCCAGCAGCCAGGGGGTAACGGGGAGCAATCAGCCCCAGCATTTT
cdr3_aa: CASSQGVTGSNQPQHF

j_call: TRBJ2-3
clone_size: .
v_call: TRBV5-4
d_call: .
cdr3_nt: TGTGCCAGCAGCTTGGCTACTAGCACAGATACGCAGTATTTT
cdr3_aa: CASSLATSTDTQYF